The 23 T cell receptor beta chains reported below all come from one sample, sequenced in a study of a mutant IDH1 vaccine in newly diagnosed glioma. TCRdb's table, derived via immunoSEQ multiplex PCR, lists solely in-frame clones and lacks some. The sample contains fewer than 75,000 clones, approximately 84% of which appear only once. The time point is: week 11, during vaccination. Vaccinated patients received 300 ug of mutant IDH1 20-mer peptide per dose, with topical imiquimod. For these TCRs, the target antigens are not known. The source material was PBMCs, sampled from a glioma patient whose treatment included an IDH1 peptide vaccine. The receptors here all came from a woman aged 45-60 years with glioma.

The gene calls are TRBV6-1 and TRBJ1-2, with D maybe TRBD1 (6 bases). V lost 1 base and J lost 5, with 14 bases in between. Per germline, CDR1 MNHNS and CDR2 SASEGT. This CDR3 is built from 15 residues. CDR3 protein: CASSEEGDGLYGYTF. The CDR3 DNA reads TGTGCCAGCAGTGAAGAGGGGGACGGATTGTATGGCTACACCTTC.

The chain combines TRBV29-1 with TRBJ1-1, with D perhaps matching TRBD1 (5 bases). Germline-derived CDR1 and CDR2 are SQVTM and ANQGSEA. The germline V and J ends were trimmed by 2 bases and 7 bases, with 8 bases remaining between them. This CDR3 spans 11 amino acids. This chain's CDR3 is CSVESGFEAFF. CDR3 nucleotides: TGCAGCGTTGAATCAGGGTTTGAAGCTTTCTTT. Complete variable domain (other parts from reference TRBV29-1 and TRBJ1-1): SAVISQKPSRDICQRGTSLTIQCQVDSQVTMMFWYRQQPGQSLTLIATANQGSEATYESGFVIDKFPISRPNLTFSTLTVSNMSPEDSSIYLCSVESGFEAFFGQGTRLTVV.

The J gene is TRBJ1-3, the V gene TRBV4-3; D may be TRBD1 (5 bases). With 1 base removed from V and 4 bases from J, the gap between germline ends came to 11 bases. The germline CDR1 and CDR2 sequences are LGHNA and YSLEER. CDR3 length: 15 amino acids. The DNA of the CDR3 is TGCGCCAGCAGCCAAGGGGGGAGTTGGGGAAACACCATATATTTT. It translates to CASSQGGSWGNTIYF.

The rearrangement joins TRBV6-5 to TRBJ2-3, with a weak D call TRBD2 (6 bases). Germline assignment: CDR1 MNHEY and CDR2 SVGAGI. The V and J ends lost 6 bases and 5 bases respectively, with 12 bases between them. This CDR3 has 13 amino acids. The CDR3 reads CASSSREVDTQYF. In DNA form, the CDR3 reads TGTGCCAGCAGCTCTAGGGAGGTAGATACGCAGTATTTT.

The genes are TRBV29-1 and TRBJ2-1, with D perhaps being TRBD1 or TRBD2 (5 bases each). Per germline, CDR1 SQVTM and CDR2 ANQGSEA. V dropped 4 bases and J dropped 7 bases, with 17 bases sitting between them. CDR3 length: 14 amino acids. The CDR3 loop is CSVASDSKGNEQFF. The CDR3 nucleotides are TGCAGCGTTGCGTCGGACTCTAAGGGGAATGAGCAGTTCTTC.

The genes are TRBV6-6 and TRBJ1-2; tentatively, D is TRBD1 (5 bases). V was shortened by 5 bases and J by 4 bases, with 14 bases between the two germline ends. The CDR3 consists of 14 residues. Germline CDR1 and CDR2: MNHNY and SVGAGI (reference sequence). As DNA, the CDR3 is TGTGCCAGCAGTCTAACTGGGGGGACCTATGGCTACACCTTC. Its translation is CASSLTGGTYGYTF.

The V and J genes are TRBV19 and TRBJ1-5; D remains unclear. The CDR3 totals 13 residues. Germline-derived CDR1 and CDR2 are LNHDA and SQIVND (reference sequence). V lost 3 bases and J lost 6, with 9 bases in between. In nucleotides, the CDR3 is TGTGCCAGTAGTATCGGAAACGGTCAGCCCCAGCATTTT. Translation: CASSIGNGQPQHF.

The chain recombines TRBV28 with TRBJ2-4, with D possibly matching TRBD1 (6 bases). Germline CDR1 and CDR2: MDHEN and SYDVKM. V was cut by 4 bases and J by 5 bases, with 15 bases left in between. This CDR3 is built from 15 residues. CDR3 sequence (DNA): TGTGCCAGCAGTTCCTCCGGGACACTCGAAAACATTCAGTACTTC. Protein sequence: CASSSSGTLENIQYF.

J is TRBJ1-1 and V is TRBV4-3, with a tentative D call TRBD1 (5 bases). This CDR3 contains 14 residues. CDR1 and CDR2 from the germline V gene are LGHNA and YSLEER. V lost 0 bases, J lost 4 bases, and 9 bases lay in between. The CDR3 DNA reads as TGCGCCAGCAGCCAAGAAGCAGGGTCCACTGAAGCTTTCTTT. Amino acid sequence: CASSQEAGSTEAFF.

This clone was observed once. CDR3 loop: CSVAGTGGYNEQFF. The DNA for the CDR3 is TGCAGCGTCGCCGGGACAGGTGGCTACAATGAGCAGTTCTTC. The rearrangement links TRBV29-1 to TRBJ2-1; the match to TRBD1 covers 8 bases. J was trimmed by 3 bases and V by 6 bases; bases with no gene match: 7. The CDR3 runs to 14 residues. Germline V gives CDR1 SQVTM, CDR2 ANQGSEA.

V gene TRBV10-3 combines with J gene TRBJ2-7; D ambiguous. Trimming removed 10 bases from V and 2 bases from J, with 21 bases in between. This CDR3 region has 15 residues. Germline values: CDR1 ENHRY, CDR2 SYGVKD. This chain's CDR3 is CATTSQSGGTYEQYF. CDR3 nucleotide sequence: TGTGCCACCACATCCCAATCCGGTGGAACCTACGAGCAGTACTTC.

This clone was detected once. The J gene is TRBJ2-7, the V gene TRBV9, with TRBD2 identical over 9 bases. The V segment lost 0 bases and the J segment 6 bases; nucleotides outside the gene matches: 7. CDR3 length: 15 amino acids. Germline V gene lookup returns CDR1 SGDLS and CDR2 YYNGEE. As DNA, the CDR3 is TGTGCCAGCAGCGTAGGTCTTAGCGGGGGACTCGAGCAGTACTTC. It is translated as CASSVGLSGGLEQYF.

The V and J genes are TRBV7-2 and TRBJ1-5, with 7 nucleotides matching TRBD1. V lost 5 bases to trimming and J lost 0 bases; unmatched junction nucleotides: 13. The CDR3 runs 18 residues. Per germline, CDR1 SGHTA and CDR2 FQGNSA. The CDR3 loop reads CASSPPGTAAYSNQPQHF. CDR3 bases: TGTGCCAGCAGCCCCCCCGGGACAGCCGCCTATAGCAATCAGCCCCAGCATTTT. Full variable domain (remainder filled in from reference TRBV7-2 and TRBJ1-5): GAGVSQSPSNKVTEKGKDVELRCDPISGHTALYWYRQSLGQGLEFLIYFQGNSAPDKSGLPSDRFSAERTGGSVSTLTIQRTQQEDSAVYLCASSPPGTAAYSNQPQHFGDGTRLSIL.

The chain recombines TRBV6-5 with TRBJ2-1; 9 nucleotides match TRBD2. V dropped 6 bases and J dropped 4; count of bases not matched to a gene: 1. CDR3 length equals 13 residues. Looked up from germline, CDR1 is MNHEY and CDR2 is SVGAGI. The CDR3 reads CASRAGGYNEQFF. The CDR3 coding sequence is TGTGCCAGCAGAGCGGGGGGTTACAATGAGCAGTTCTTC.

The sample holds one count of this clone. The chain joins TRBV6-5 to TRBJ2-7; D is ambiguous. Germline V lookup: CDR1 MNHEY, CDR2 SVGAGI. V was shortened by 4 bases and J by 2 bases, with 6 bases between the two germline ends. The CDR3 runs 12 residues. The CDR3 is CASSFGPYEQYF. CDR3 bases: TGTGCCAGCAGTTTCGGGCCCTACGAGCAGTACTTC.

The V call is TRBV6-1, the J call TRBJ1-5; possibly TRBD1 for D (6 bases). Between the trimmed V and J ends, which lost 2 bases and 3 bases, there was a span of 14 bases. The V gene's germline CDR1 is MNHNS and CDR2 SASEGT. The CDR3 spans 16 residues. In nucleotides, the CDR3 is TGTGCCAGCAGTGAAAGGGGGGCAAGCGTCAATCAGCCCCAGCATTTT. This gives the protein CASSERGASVNQPQHF.

The chain links TRBV5-4 to TRBJ2-2, with 11 nucleotides matching TRBD2. The V and J ends lost 2 bases and 9 bases, in that order; junction bases with no gene match: 6. Per germline, CDR1 SGHNT and CDR2 YYREEE (reference sequence). CDR3 length: 15 residues. DNA for the CDR3: TGTGCCAGCAGCTTTCTTAGCGGGGGGGCCAGGGAGCTGTTTTTT. It is translated as CASSFLSGGARELFF.

This clone turned up a few times. This chain links TRBV10-2 with TRBJ1-2; no clear D gene. The V gene's germline CDR1 is WSHSY and CDR2 SAAADI. The CDR3 is made up of 16 amino acids. Trimming took off 6 bases at V and 6 bases at J, with 23 bases between the two ends. DNA for the CDR3: TGCGCCAGCAGGGGCCCTGGGCCAACCAACGAAAATGGCTACACCTTC. Amino acids: CASRGPGPTNENGYTF.

This chain connects TRBV5-1 to TRBJ1-1, with 8 bases identical to TRBD1. CDR3 length equals 15 residues. CDR1 and CDR2 (germline): SGHRS, YFSETQ. V was clipped by 4 bases and J by 4 bases; unmatched bases: 9. CDR3 DNA: TGCGCCAGCAGCCCCAGGACAGGGATCGGCACTGAAGCTTTCTTT. It specifies CASSPRTGIGTEAFF. The full variable domain, in which reference TRBV5-1 and TRBJ1-1 provide the parts outside the CDR3, is KAGVTQTPRYLIKTRGQQVTLSCSPISGHRSVSWYQQTPGQGLQFLFEYFSETQRNKGNFPGRFSGRQFSNSRSEMNVSTLELGDSALYLCASSPRTGIGTEAFFGQGTRLTVV.

The chain combines TRBV12-5 with TRBJ1-2; tentatively, D is TRBD1 (6 bases). The V gene lost 0 bases and the J gene lost 7 bases, with 15 bases spanning the gap. The CDR3 has 15 amino acids. Germline V gene data show CDR1 as LGHNT and CDR2 as FRNRAP. In nucleotides, the CDR3 is TGTGCTAGTGGTTTGGTCCCCCCAGGGGCCTTTGGCTACACCTTC. Protein: CASGLVPPGAFGYTF.

This chain connects TRBV28 to TRBJ2-7; no clear D gene. In germline, CDR1 is MDHEN, CDR2 SYDVKM. The CDR3 covers 15 residues. Trimming pared 6 bases from V and 2 bases from J, leaving 17 bases between. The CDR3: CASRTRLGSTYEQYF. The CDR3 nucleotides are TGTGCCAGCAGGACTCGACTGGGCAGTACCTACGAGCAGTACTTC. The full variable domain, completed using reference TRBV28 and TRBJ2-7, is DVKVTQSSRYLVKRTGEKVFLECVQDMDHENMFWYRQDPGLGLRLIYFSYDVKMKEKGDIPEGYSVSREKKERFSLILESASTNQTSMYLCASRTRLGSTYEQYFGPGTRLTVT.

CDR3: CASNPGNTIYF. DNA for the CDR3: TGTGCCAGCAACCCTGGAAACACCATATATTTT. This chain links TRBV2 with TRBJ1-3; D unresolved. Trimming removed 7 bases at V and 2 bases at J, with 3 bases between. CDR1 is SNHLY and CDR2 is FYNNEI in the germline V gene. This CDR3 is 11 amino acids long.

The chain links TRBV11-2 to TRBJ2-5; 13 bases align to TRBD2. Germline-derived CDR1 and CDR2 are SGHAT and FQNNGV. With V trimmed by 5 bases and J by 5 bases, 11 bases remained unmatched. The CDR3 consists of 17 residues. CDR3 coding DNA: TGTGCCAGCAGCCGCCGGACTAGCGGGGGCCCTCAGGAGACCCAGTACTTC. Its translation: CASSRRTSGGPQETQYF.